This T cell receptor (beta chain) was found in a study of vaccination and CD4 T cells after COVID-19. In the study overall: Collection of post-COVID samples occurred a median around 96 days after diagnosis, spanning a range of 35 to 161. Study-level results: The appearance of a median 86.3% of reactive clones in convalescent patients occurred only post-vaccination.

This clonotype came up a few times. Its specificity is not known. The CDR3 is 17 amino acids. CDR1 is LNHDA and CDR2 is SQIVND in the germline V gene (reference sequence). The J segment lost 2 bases and the V segment lost 4 bases, leaving 12 bases of the junction unmatched. Treatment reported: approximately nine-day PBMC culture with coronavirus spike peptide pools or control peptides (ViraFEST assay). Each well held 2 million to 2.5 million PBMCs in IL-2 (about 10 IU/ml) medium with 10 ug/ml peptide pools. Cultured CD4+ T-cell DNA underwent Oncomine TCR Beta short-read sequencing. MiXCR, run by TCRdb on the PCR reads, gives a single entry per CDR3 protein. The sample holds 2,000 to 3,000 distinct CDR3 sequences, roughly 27% seen once.

The material sequenced was CD4+ T cells from blood, cultured in vitro, taken after SARS-CoV-2 vaccination. The origin of this receptor is a human donor who had recovered from COVID-19. The chain recombines TRBV19 with TRBJ2-5, with 8 bases identical to TRBD2. The CDR3 coding sequence is TGTGCCAGTAGTACCCTACGGGAGGGCGTGGGGCAAGAGACCCAGTACTTC. It is translated as CASSTLREGVGQETQYF.